Sequencing of this T cell receptor (beta chain) was carried out in a study of shared clonotypes between healthy human individuals. Across the study: Three plates were used per donor for CD4 naive, three for CD4 memory, two for CD8 naive and one for CD8 memory. Study conclusions and caveats: Though the depth was large, rarefaction showed that sorted-subset sequencing was incomplete. What limited the represented genetic and exposure-history diversity was the small number of donors. Naive CD4 clonotype sharing across several donors was approximately 5.2%.

As for this clone: No antigen is known for it.

Libraries were prepared by immunoSEQ multiplex PCR; TCRdb keeps only in-frame clonotypes and omits some of them. The sample shows some 2 million clones, roughly 96% of them seen only once. CDR3 length equals 15 residues. Trimming stripped 5 bases from V and 2 bases from J, with 16 bases between. CDR1 GTSNPN and CDR2 SVGIG come from the germline V gene (reference sequence). The sequencing sample was made of naive CD4+ T cells sorted from blood. Sample subset: CD45RA+ positively selected. The receptor was derived from a man younger than 30 in good health. V is TRBV30 and J is TRBJ2-1; D may be TRBD1 or TRBD2 (6 bases each). CDR3 sequence reads: CAWGGRSPAYNEQFF. The CDR3 bases are TGTGCCTGGGGGGGGCGGTCCCCCGCCTACAATGAGCAGTTCTTC.